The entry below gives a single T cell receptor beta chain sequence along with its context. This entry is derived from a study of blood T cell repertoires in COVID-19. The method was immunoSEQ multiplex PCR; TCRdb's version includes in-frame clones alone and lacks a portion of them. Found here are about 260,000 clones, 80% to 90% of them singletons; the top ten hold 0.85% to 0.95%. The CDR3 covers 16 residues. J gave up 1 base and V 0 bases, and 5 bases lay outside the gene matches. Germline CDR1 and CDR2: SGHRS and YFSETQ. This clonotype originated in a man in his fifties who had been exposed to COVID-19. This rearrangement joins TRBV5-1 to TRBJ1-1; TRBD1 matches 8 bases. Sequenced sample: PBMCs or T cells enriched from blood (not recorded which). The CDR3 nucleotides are TGCGCCAGCAGCTTGGAGACAGGGGAGTGGAACACTGAAGCTTTCTTT. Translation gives CASSLETGEWNTEAFF.